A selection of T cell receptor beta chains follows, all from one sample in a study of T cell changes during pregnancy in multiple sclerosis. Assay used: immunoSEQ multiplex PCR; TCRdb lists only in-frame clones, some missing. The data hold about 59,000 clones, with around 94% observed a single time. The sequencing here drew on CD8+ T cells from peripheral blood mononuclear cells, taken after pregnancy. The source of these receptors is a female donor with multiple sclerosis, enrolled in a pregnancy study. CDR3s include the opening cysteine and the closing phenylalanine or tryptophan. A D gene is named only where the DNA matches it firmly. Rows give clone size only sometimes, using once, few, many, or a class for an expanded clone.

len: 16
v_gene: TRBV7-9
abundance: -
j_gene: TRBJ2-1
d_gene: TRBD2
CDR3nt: TGTGCCAGCAGCTCCGGACTAGCGGGAGGCTACAATGAGCAGTTCTTC
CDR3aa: CASSSGLAGGYNEQFF

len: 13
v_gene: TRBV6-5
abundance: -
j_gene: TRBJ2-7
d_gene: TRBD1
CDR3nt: TGTGCCAGCAGTTACCAGGGGGAGTACGAGCAGTACTTC
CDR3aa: CASSYQGEYEQYF

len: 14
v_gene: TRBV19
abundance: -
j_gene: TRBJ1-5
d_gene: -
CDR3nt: TGTGCCAGTAGCCCCACTTTAAGCAATCAGCCCCAGCATTTT
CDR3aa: CASSPTLSNQPQHF

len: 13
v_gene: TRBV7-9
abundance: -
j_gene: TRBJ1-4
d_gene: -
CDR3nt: TGTGCCAGCAGCGACAGTGTTGCTGAAAAACTGTTTTTT
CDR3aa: CASSDSVAEKLFF

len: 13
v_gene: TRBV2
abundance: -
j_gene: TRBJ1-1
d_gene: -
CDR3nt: TGTGCCAGCAGCGGGGGAGGGAACACTGAAGCTTTCTTT
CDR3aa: CASSGGGNTEAFF

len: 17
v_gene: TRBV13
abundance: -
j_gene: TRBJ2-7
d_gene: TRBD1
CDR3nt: TGTGCCAGCAGCCCCCGGGGACAGGGGGTTATGAACTACGAGCAGTACTTC
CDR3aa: CASSPRGQGVMNYEQYF

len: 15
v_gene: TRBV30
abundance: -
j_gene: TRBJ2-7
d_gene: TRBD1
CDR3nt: TGTGCCTGGAGTGCCACCGGACAGGGTTGGAGGGAGCAGTACTTC
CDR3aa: CAWSATGQGWREQYF

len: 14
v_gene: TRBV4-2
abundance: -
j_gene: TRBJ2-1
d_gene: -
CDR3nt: TGTGCCAGCAGCCAAGTCGGTGGGAGGAATGAGCAGTTCTTC
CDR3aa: CASSQVGGRNEQFF

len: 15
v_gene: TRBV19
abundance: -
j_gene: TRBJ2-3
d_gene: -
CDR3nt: TGTGCCAGTAGTGTTTTCTGGGCTAGCACAGATACGCAGTATTTT
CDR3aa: CASSVFWASTDTQYF

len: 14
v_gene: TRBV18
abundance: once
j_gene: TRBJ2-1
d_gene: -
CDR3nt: TGTGCCAGCTCACCTGCCAGAACCTACAATGAGCAGTTCTTC
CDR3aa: CASSPARTYNEQFF

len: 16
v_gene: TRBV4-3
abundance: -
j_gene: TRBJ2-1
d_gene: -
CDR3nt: TGCGCCAGCAGCCAAGAAAAACTAGTCTGGTACAATGAGCAGTTCTTC
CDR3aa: CASSQEKLVWYNEQFF

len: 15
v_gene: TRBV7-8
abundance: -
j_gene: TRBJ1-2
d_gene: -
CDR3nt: TGTGCCAGCAGCTTAGCAACAGGGTCTAACTATGGCTACACCTTC
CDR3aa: CASSLATGSNYGYTF

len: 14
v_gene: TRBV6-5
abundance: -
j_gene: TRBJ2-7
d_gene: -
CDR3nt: TGTGCCAGCAGTTACTCGCAGGGTATCGACGAGCAGTACTTC
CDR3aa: CASSYSQGIDEQYF

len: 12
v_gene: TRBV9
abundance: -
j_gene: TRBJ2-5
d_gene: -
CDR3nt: TGTGCCAGCAGCGTGGAGGGAGAGACCCAGTACTTC
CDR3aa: CASSVEGETQYF

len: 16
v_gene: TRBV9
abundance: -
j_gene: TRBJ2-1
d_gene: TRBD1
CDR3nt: TGTGCCAGCAGCGGGCGGGGGACAGGGGTGATCAATGAGCAGTTCTTC
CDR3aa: CASSGRGTGVINEQFF

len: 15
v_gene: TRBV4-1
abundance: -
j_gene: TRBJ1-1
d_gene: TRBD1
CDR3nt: TGCGCCAGCAGCCAAGAGGGACAGGGGGTCACTGAAGCTTTCTTT
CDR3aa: CASSQEGQGVTEAFF

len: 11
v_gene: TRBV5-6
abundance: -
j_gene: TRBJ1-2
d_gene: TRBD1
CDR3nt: TGTGCCAGCAGCTTATACGGGACAGCTACCTTC
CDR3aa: CASSLYGTATF

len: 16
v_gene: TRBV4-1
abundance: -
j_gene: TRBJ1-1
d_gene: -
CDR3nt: TGCGCCAGCAGCCTCAAAACGGGACACGCGAACACTGAAGCTTTCTTT
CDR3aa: CASSLKTGHANTEAFF

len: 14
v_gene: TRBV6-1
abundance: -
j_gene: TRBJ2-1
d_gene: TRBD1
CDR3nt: TGTGCCAGCAAAGAGACAGGGCTCCCCAATGAGCAGTTCTTC
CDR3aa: CASKETGLPNEQFF

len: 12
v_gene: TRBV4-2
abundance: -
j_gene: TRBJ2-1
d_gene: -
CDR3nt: TGTGCCAGCAGCCAGGCCCGCAATGAGCAGTTCTTC
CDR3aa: CASSQARNEQFF

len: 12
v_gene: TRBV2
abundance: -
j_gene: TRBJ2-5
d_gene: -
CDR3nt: TGTGCCAGCAGTGGACTAGATCAGGACCAGTACTTC
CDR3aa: CASSGLDQDQYF

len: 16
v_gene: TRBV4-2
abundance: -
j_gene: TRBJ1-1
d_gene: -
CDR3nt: TGTGCCAGCAGCCAAGTAGGTGTCCGGGGGAACACTGAAGCTTTCTTT
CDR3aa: CASSQVGVRGNTEAFF

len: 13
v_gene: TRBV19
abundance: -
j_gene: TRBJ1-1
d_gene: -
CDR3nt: TGTGCCAGTAGTATGTATGAGGGTACTGAAGCTTTCTTT
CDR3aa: CASSMYEGTEAFF

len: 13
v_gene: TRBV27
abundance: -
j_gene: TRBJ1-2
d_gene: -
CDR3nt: TGTGCCAGCAGCCGCTCAGGGTACTATGGCTACACCTTC
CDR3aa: CASSRSGYYGYTF

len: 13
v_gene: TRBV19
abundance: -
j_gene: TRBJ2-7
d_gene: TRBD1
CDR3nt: TGTGCCAGTAGTCCAACAGGGGGCTACGAGCAGTACTTC
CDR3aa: CASSPTGGYEQYF

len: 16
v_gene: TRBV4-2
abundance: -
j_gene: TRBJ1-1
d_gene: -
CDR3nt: TGTGCCAGCAGCCTTCTTCCACGGGGAGGGCACACTGAAGCTTTCTTT
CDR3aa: CASSLLPRGGHTEAFF

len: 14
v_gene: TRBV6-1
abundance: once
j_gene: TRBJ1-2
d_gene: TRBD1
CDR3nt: TGTGCCAGCGGGGGGACAGGGGAAAACTATGGCTACACCTTC
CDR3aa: CASGGTGENYGYTF

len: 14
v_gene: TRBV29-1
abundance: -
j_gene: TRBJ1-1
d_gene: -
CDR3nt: TGCAGCGTCTTACAGGGAGGGGCGAACACTGAAGCTTTCTTT
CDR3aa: CSVLQGGANTEAFF

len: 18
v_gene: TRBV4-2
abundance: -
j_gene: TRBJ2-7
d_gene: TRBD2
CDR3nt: TGTGCCAGCAGCCAGGCCGGGACTAGCGGAATGAGCTCCTACGAGCAGTACTTC
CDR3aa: CASSQAGTSGMSSYEQYF

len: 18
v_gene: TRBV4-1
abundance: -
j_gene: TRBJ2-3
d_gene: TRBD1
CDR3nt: TGCGCCAGCAGCCAAGGGGGGGCCGGGACAGGGGGCTGGGATACGCAGTATTTT
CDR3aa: CASSQGGAGTGGWDTQYF

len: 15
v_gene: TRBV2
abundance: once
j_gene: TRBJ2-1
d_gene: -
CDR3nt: TGTGCCAGCCGACTACCCCTGAGCTCCTACAATGAGCAGTTCTTC
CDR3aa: CASRLPLSSYNEQFF

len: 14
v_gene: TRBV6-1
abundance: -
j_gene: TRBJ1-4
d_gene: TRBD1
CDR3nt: TGTGCCAGCAGTGGGGGACAGGGTAATGAAAAACTGTTTTTT
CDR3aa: CASSGGQGNEKLFF

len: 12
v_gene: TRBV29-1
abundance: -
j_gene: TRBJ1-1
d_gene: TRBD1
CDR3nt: TGCAGCGTTGGACAGGGTGACACTGAAGCTTTCTTT
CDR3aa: CSVGQGDTEAFF

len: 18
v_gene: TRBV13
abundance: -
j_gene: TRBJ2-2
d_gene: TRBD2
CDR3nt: TGTGCCAGCAGCTCCTTAGGACTAGCGGGAGGGCCGACCGGGGAGCTGTTTTTT
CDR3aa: CASSSLGLAGGPTGELFF

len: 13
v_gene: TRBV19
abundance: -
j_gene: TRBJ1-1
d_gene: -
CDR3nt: TGTGCCAGTAGTATAGGGCAGTTCACTGAAGCTTTCTTT
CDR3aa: CASSIGQFTEAFF

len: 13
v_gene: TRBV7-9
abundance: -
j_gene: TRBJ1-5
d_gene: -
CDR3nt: TGTGCCAGCAGCTCAGATCTCGATCAGCCCCAGCATTTT
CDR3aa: CASSSDLDQPQHF

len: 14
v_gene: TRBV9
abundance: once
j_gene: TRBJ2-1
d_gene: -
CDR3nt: TGTGCCAGCAGCGTAGGAAGCGGAGGGGCGGGTCCGTTCTTC
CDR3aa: CASSVGSGGAGPFF